The clone carrying this TCR beta chain has just a few counts. CDR3 length: 13 amino acids. Germline-derived CDR1 and CDR2 are LGHDT and YNNKEL (reference sequence). V shed 0 bases and J shed 8 bases, with 10 bases lying between them. This sample stems from a study of blood T cell repertoires in COVID-19. Overall study: Sources were T cells, B-cell-depleted T cells, or PBMCs; the material itself was cDNA or gDNA.

Per the original data handling: By means of reference gene primer amplification, nucleated cell counts were estimated. Produced via immunoSEQ multiplex PCR; TCRdb's table is partial and in-frame only. From that table come the V and J calls and clone size; the DNA was used to work out D and trimming. The table lists 80,000 to 95,000 clones, about 76% of them singletons. The sequence derives from a woman at least 80 years old with active or convalescent COVID-19. Sequencing was done on a sample of peripheral blood. The rearrangement uses TRBV3-1 (or the pseudogene TRBV3-2) and TRBJ1-2; D uncertain. CDR3 loop: CASSQDHTGGYTF. The CDR3 bases are TGTGCCAGCAGCCAAGATCACACGGGAGGCTACACCTTC.